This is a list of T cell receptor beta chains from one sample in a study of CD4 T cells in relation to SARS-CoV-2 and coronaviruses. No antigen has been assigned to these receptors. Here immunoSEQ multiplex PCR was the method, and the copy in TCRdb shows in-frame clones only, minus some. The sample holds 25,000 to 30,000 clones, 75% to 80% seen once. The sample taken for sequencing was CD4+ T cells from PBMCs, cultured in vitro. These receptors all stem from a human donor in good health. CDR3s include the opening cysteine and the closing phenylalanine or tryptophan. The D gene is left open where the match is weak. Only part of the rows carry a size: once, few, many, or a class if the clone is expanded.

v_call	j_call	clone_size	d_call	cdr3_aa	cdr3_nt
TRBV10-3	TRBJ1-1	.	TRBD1	CAISESRRLGGTAGGTSEAFF	TGTGCCATCAGTGAGTCGAGGAGGTTGGGGGGGACAGCTGGGGGGACAAGCGAAGCTTTCTTT
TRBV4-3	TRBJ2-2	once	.	CASSLQQNTGELFF	TGCGCCAGCAGCCTACAACAGAACACCGGGGAGCTGTTTTTT
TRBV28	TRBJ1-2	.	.	CASSLHGDYTF	TGTGCCAGCAGTTTACACGGGGACTACACCTTC
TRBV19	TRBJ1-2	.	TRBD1	CASRQQGNSYGYTF	TGTGCCAGTAGGCAACAGGGGAACAGCTATGGCTACACCTTC
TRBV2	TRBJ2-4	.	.	CASRGFGGNIQYF	TGTGCCAGCAGGGGATTCGGGGGTAACATTCAGTACTTC
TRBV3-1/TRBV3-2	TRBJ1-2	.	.	CASSQYGPSDYGYTF	TGTGCCAGCAGTCAGTACGGACCGAGTGACTATGGCTACACCTTC
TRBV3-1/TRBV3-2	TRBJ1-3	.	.	CASSQEAYGNTIYF	TGTGCCAGCAGCCAAGAGGCCTATGGAAACACCATATATTTT
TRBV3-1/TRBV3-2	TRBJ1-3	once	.	CASSQDSFSGNTIYF	TGTGCCAGCAGCCAGGACAGTTTCTCTGGAAACACCATATATTTT
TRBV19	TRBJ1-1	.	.	CASSIRQGPTEAFF	TGTGCCAGTAGTATTCGCCAGGGGCCCACTGAAGCTTTCTTT
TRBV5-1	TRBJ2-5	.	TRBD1	CASSAGTGLDETQYF	TGCGCCAGCAGCGCCGGGACAGGGTTGGATGAGACCCAGTACTTC
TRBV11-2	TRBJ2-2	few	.	CASRLPGRDTGELFF	TGTGCCAGCAGACTTCCGGGACGGGACACCGGGGAGCTGTTTTTT
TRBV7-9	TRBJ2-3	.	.	CASSLEGELRTGTQYF	TGTGCCAGCAGCTTAGAGGGTGAGCTTCGCACTGGTACGCAGTATTTT
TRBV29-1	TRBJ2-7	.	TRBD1	CSDVKGDRWALGYF	TGCAGCGACGTCAAGGGGGACAGGTGGGCCCTAGGGTACTTC
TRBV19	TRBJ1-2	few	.	CASYAGPDRPNYGYTF	TGTGCGAGTTACGCGGGACCCGATCGTCCTAACTATGGCTACACCTTC
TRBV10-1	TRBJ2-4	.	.	CASSESGQDIQYF	TGCGCCAGCAGTGAGTCCGGACAAGACATTCAGTACTTC
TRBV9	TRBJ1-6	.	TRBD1	CASSVEGTGNSPLHF	TGTGCCAGCAGCGTAGAAGGGACAGGGAATTCACCCCTCCACTTT
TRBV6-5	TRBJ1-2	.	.	CASIPGNRVGGYTF	TGTGCCAGCATCCCCGGTAACAGGGTTGGGGGCTACACCTTC
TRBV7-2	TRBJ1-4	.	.	CASSLALGFSNEKLFF	TGTGCCAGCAGCTTAGCACTCGGGTTTTCTAATGAAAAACTGTTTTTT
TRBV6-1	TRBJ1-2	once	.	CASSERPQGYGYTF	TGTGCCAGCAGTGAACGGCCACAGGGATACGGCTACACCTTC
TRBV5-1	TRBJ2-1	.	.	CASSFGQGVNEQFF	TGCGCCAGCAGCTTCGGGCAGGGCGTCAATGAGCAGTTCTTC
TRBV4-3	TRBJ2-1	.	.	CASSQPNALNEQFF	TGCGCCAGCAGCCAACCAAATGCCCTCAATGAGCAGTTCTTC
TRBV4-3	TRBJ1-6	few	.	CASSQEVWGHDNSPLHF	TGCGCCAGCAGCCAAGAAGTATGGGGCCACGATAATTCACCCCTCCACTTT
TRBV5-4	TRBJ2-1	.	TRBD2	CASRSSGRADNEQFF	TGTGCCAGCAGGTCAAGCGGGAGGGCCGACAATGAGCAGTTCTTC
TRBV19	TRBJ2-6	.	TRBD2	CASSNIRVAGVAGANVLTF	TGTGCCAGTAGTAACATTCGGGTAGCGGGAGTGGCTGGGGCCAACGTCCTGACTTTC
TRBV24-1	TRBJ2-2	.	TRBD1	CATRRQGANTGELFF	TGTGCCACCAGAAGACAGGGGGCGAACACCGGGGAGCTGTTTTTT
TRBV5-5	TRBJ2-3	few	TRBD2	CASSLLWTGGPDTQYF	TGTGCCAGCAGCTTGTTGTGGACGGGGGGGCCCGATACGCAGTATTTT
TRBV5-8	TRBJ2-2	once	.	CASSLVPGPRPLFF	TGTGCCAGCAGCTTGGTCCCCGGACCGAGGCCTCTGTTTTTT
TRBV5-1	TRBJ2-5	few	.	CASSFSAGQETQYF	TGCGCCAGCAGCTTCTCGGCGGGCCAAGAGACCCAGTACTTC
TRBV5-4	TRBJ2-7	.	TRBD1	CASSPGQGVNEQYF	TGTGCCAGCAGCCCGGGACAGGGAGTAAACGAGCAGTACTTC
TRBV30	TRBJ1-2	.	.	CAWSVQGDGYTF	TGTGCCTGGAGTGTACAGGGAGATGGCTACACCTTC
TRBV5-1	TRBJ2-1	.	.	CASSWGLRLSSYNEQFF	TGCGCCAGCAGCTGGGGTCTGAGGCTCAGCTCCTACAATGAGCAGTTCTTC
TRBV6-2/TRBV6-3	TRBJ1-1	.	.	CASSYSVYREKDTEAFF	TGTGCCAGCAGTTATTCGGTGTACAGGGAGAAGGACACTGAAGCTTTCTTT
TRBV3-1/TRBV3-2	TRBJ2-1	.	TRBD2	CASSQDLLAGSNEQFF	TGTGCCAGCAGCCAAGATCTACTAGCGGGCTCCAATGAGCAGTTCTTC
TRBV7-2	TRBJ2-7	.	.	CASSLGLGGSYEQYF	TGTGCCAGCAGCTTAGGACTAGGGGGTTCCTACGAGCAGTACTTC
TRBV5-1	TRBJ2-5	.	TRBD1	CASSSRQGKETQYF	TGCGCCAGCAGCTCCAGACAGGGGAAAGAGACCCAGTACTTC
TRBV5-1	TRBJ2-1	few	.	CASSLIGDSYNEQFF	TGCGCCAGCAGCTTGATCGGCGACAGTTACAATGAGCAGTTCTTC
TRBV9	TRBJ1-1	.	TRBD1	CASSGNRGEAFF	TGTGCCAGCAGCGGAAACAGGGGTGAAGCTTTCTTT
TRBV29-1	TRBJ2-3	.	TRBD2	CSVGPPIAGEGGDTQYF	TGCAGCGTGGGCCCCCCGATAGCGGGGGAGGGGGGAGATACGCAGTATTTT
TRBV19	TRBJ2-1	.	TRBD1	CASSPRRGYNNEQFF	TGTGCCAGTAGTCCCCGCAGGGGGTACAACAATGAGCAGTTCTTC
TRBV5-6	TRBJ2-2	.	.	CASSLVGTPNTGELFF	TGTGCCAGCAGCTTGGTTGGGACTCCGAACACCGGGGAGCTGTTTTTT
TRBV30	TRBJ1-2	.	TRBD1	CAWSHQGQGVITF	TGTGCCTGGAGTCACCAAGGACAGGGGGTTATTACCTTC
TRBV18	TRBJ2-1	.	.	CASSRDPGVGEQFF	TGTGCCAGCTCTCGGGACCCTGGGGTGGGTGAGCAGTTCTTC
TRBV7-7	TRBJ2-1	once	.	CASSLGSGYNEQFF	TGTGCTAGCAGCTTAGGTAGCGGATACAATGAGCAGTTCTTC
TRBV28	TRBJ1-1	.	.	CASKYLRALKNTEAFF	TGTGCCAGCAAATACTTACGGGCTCTAAAGAACACTGAAGCTTTCTTT
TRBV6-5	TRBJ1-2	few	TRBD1	CASSGTGGGYTF	TGTGCCAGCAGCGGGACAGGAGGAGGCTACACCTTC